Here is one T cell receptor (beta chain) with its context. Antigen: not known. The data were produced by immunoSEQ multiplex PCR, yet TCRdb's version contains in-frame clones alone and is incomplete. The sample records approximately 160,000 clones, roughly nine tenths being singletons. This record comes from a study of T cell responses to AZD1222 COVID-19 vaccine. CDR1 and CDR2 from the germline V gene are SGHDN and FVKESK. The CDR3 has 11 amino acids. V lost 3 bases and J lost 5, with 4 bases in between. Overall study findings and caveats: Vaccine-associated CD4 TCRs spanned spike, dominant at 160-218 and 743-854.

This sample comprised peripheral blood, obtained on day 0 of AZD1222 vaccination. The chain couples TRBV14 to TRBJ1-1; D not certain. The TCR sequence derives from an adult in good health. The chain's CDR3 is CASSQGTEAFF. The CDR3 DNA sequence: TGTGCCAGCAGCCAGGGGACTGAAGCTTTCTTT.